Listed below are T cell receptor beta chains from one sample, sequenced in a study of post-analysis software for immune sequencing data. TCRdb recomputed calls from the PCR reads with MiXCR, one row per CDR3 protein. This repertoire shows about 620,000 distinct CDR3 sequences, 44% found once; its top ten account for 1.5% to 2%. The material sequenced was blood. These receptor sequences come from a girl aged 5-17 years with multiple sclerosis. CDR3s include the opening cysteine and the closing phenylalanine or tryptophan. The order of the fields is J gene, V gene, D gene, clone size, CDR3 protein, CDR3 DNA. A D gene is named only where the DNA matches it firmly. Only some rows state a clone size, as once, few, many or a class for expanded clones.

TRBJ1-4	TRBV6-5	NA	NA	CASSYSGEDEKLFF	TGTGCCAGCAGTTACTCCGGGGAGGATGAAAAACTGTTTTTT
TRBJ1-2	TRBV3-1	NA	few	CASSHRNTGLGYTF	TGTGCCAGCAGCCACAGAAATACAGGGTTGGGCTACACCTTC
TRBJ2-7	TRBV10-3	NA	few	CAISEVALDEQYF	TGTGCCATCAGTGAGGTGGCCTTGGACGAGCAGTACTTC
TRBJ1-6	TRBV6-5	NA	NA	CASSYGRRENSPLHF	TGTGCCAGCAGTTACGGCCGAAGGGAGAACTCACCCCTCCACTTT
TRBJ2-7	TRBV5-1	NA	NA	CASSLSKGPFYYEQYF	TGCGCCAGCAGCTTAAGTAAGGGACCCTTTTACTACGAGCAGTACTTC
TRBJ2-5	TRBV7-2	NA	NA	CASSFGSAVGYF	TGTGCCAGCAGCTTCGGTTCTGCCGTAGGGTACTTC
TRBJ1-2	TRBV6-5	TRBD1	NA	CASRDTGTGYSGYTF	TGTGCCAGCAGGGATACCGGGACAGGGTATAGTGGCTACACCTTC
TRBJ2-1	TRBV29-1	TRBD2	few	CSVDGLAGGNEQFF	TGCAGCGTTGACGGACTAGCGGGGGGCAATGAGCAGTTCTTC
TRBJ2-3	TRBV28	NA	NA	CASSTTTDTQYF	TGTGCCAGCAGCACCACCACAGATACGCAGTATTTT
TRBJ2-3	TRBV3-1	NA	NA	CASSQGIGSGTGTQYF	TGTGCCAGCAGCCAAGGGATCGGGAGCGGCACAGGTACGCAGTATTTT
TRBJ2-3	TRBV20-1	TRBD2	NA	CSASTAGIGLDTQYF	TGCAGTGCTTCCACAGCGGGGATAGGGCTAGATACGCAGTATTTT
TRBJ2-7	TRBV5-1	NA	few	CASSPYGDPKIHEQYF	TGCGCCAGCAGCCCTTACGGGGACCCAAAAATCCACGAGCAGTACTTC
TRBJ2-1	TRBV10-3	NA	few	CAIKEGQSSYNEQFF	TGTGCCATCAAAGAAGGACAGAGCTCCTACAATGAGCAGTTCTTC
TRBJ2-4	TRBV4-1	TRBD2	once	CASSPSGLAGIAKNIQYF	TGCGCCAGCAGCCCTTCGGGACTAGCGGGTATAGCCAAAAACATTCAGTACTTC
TRBJ2-7	TRBV7-2	NA	NA	CASSLVETLYEQYF	TGTGCCAGCAGCTTAGTAGAGACTCTGTACGAGCAGTACTTC
TRBJ2-7	TRBV5-1	NA	few	CASSPTTSYEQYF	TGCGCCAGCAGCCCGACTACCTCCTACGAGCAGTACTTC
TRBJ2-5	TRBV5-1	NA	NA	CASSMGGPQETQYF	TGCGCCAGCAGCATGGGCGGACCCCAAGAGACCCAGTACTTC
TRBJ1-1	TRBV12-3/TRBV12-4	NA	NA	CASTHGNTEAFF	TGTGCCAGCACTCACGGGAACACTGAAGCTTTCTTT
TRBJ2-1	TRBV5-1	TRBD2	NA	CASVPGLAGYNEQFF	TGCGCCAGCGTACCGGGACTAGCGGGGTACAATGAGCAGTTCTTC
TRBJ2-7	TRBV5-1	TRBD1	few	CASSLGSGTGGAKSYEQYF	TGCGCCAGCAGCTTGGGGTCCGGGACAGGGGGCGCGAAATCCTACGAGCAGTACTTC
TRBJ2-7	TRBV7-8	TRBD2	few	CASSSMAGGPSHEQYF	TGTGCCAGCAGCTCCATGGCGGGAGGGCCCTCCCACGAGCAGTACTTC
TRBJ1-5	TRBV12-3/TRBV12-4	TRBD1	NA	CASSSGQGEIQPQHF	TGTGCCAGCAGTTCGGGGCAGGGGGAGATTCAGCCCCAGCATTTT
TRBJ1-4	TRBV12-3/TRBV12-4	NA	few	CATRTSTNEKLFF	TGTGCCACCCGGACATCAACTAATGAAAAACTGTTTTTT
TRBJ1-5	TRBV29-1	TRBD1	NA	CSVIVQGALGQPQHF	TGCAGCGTAATCGTACAGGGGGCGCTAGGTCAGCCCCAGCATTTT
TRBJ1-5	TRBV6-1	NA	once	CASSERGGGQPQHF	TGTGCCAGCAGTGAACGGGGGGGCGGTCAGCCCCAGCATTTT
TRBJ2-7	TRBV6-5	NA	few	CASSRGRMSYEQYF	TGTGCCAGCAGCCGGGGACGGATGTCCTACGAGCAGTACTTC
TRBJ1-2	TRBV4-1	NA	NA	CASSQDPGVGNYGYTF	TGCGCCAGCAGCCAAGATCCTGGGGTAGGGAACTATGGCTACACCTTC
TRBJ1-2	TRBV12-3/TRBV12-4	NA	few	CASSALPSFYGYTF	TGTGCCAGCAGTGCCCTTCCCAGCTTCTATGGCTACACCTTC
TRBJ2-3	TRBV10-3	NA	NA	CAISESPAGRADTQYF	TGTGCCATCAGTGAGTCGCCTGCGGGGCGAGCAGATACGCAGTATTTT
TRBJ2-1	TRBV4-1	NA	NA	CASSQDRTGSSYNEQFF	TGCGCCAGCAGCCAAGATCGTACCGGAAGCTCCTACAATGAGCAGTTCTTC
TRBJ1-1	TRBV7-9	TRBD1	NA	CASSWGQLPGDAEAFF	TGTGCCAGCAGCTGGGGACAGTTGCCGGGGGACGCTGAAGCTTTCTTT
TRBJ2-1	TRBV5-4	NA	few	CASSGRTRYNEQFF	TGTGCCAGCAGCGGTCGGACTCGATACAATGAGCAGTTCTTC
TRBJ2-7	TRBV7-2	NA	NA	CASSPRWAGLYEQYF	TGTGCCAGCAGCCCGCGGTGGGCAGGCCTATACGAGCAGTACTTC
TRBJ1-2	TRBV5-5	NA	NA	CAWGREMKSAANYGYTF	TGTGCCTGGGGGCGGGAAATGAAGTCCGCTGCTAACTATGGCTACACCTTC
TRBJ2-3	TRBV4-1	NA	few	CASSQVDGATQYF	TGCGCCAGCAGCCAAGTGGATGGGGCAACCCAGTATTTT
TRBJ2-7	TRBV5-6	NA	NA	CASSFYRYEQYF	TGTGCCAGCAGCTTCTACAGGTACGAGCAGTACTTC
TRBJ2-7	TRBV5-1	NA	few	CASSMNSPGTLYEQYF	TGCGCCAGCAGCATGAATTCCCCCGGGACACTCTACGAGCAGTACTTC
TRBJ2-4	TRBV20-1	NA	NA	CSAREFRHYGQYF	TGCAGTGCTAGAGAGTTCCGTCACTACGGGCAGTACTTC
TRBJ2-6	TRBV5-1	TRBD1	NA	CASSYRTGGFGGANVLTF	TGCGCCAGCAGCTACAGGACAGGGGGCTTTGGTGGGGCCAACGTCCTGACTTTC
TRBJ2-3	TRBV5-1	NA	NA	CASSPAVADTQYF	TGCGCCAGCAGCCCTGCGGTAGCAGATACGCAGTATTTT
TRBJ2-1	TRBV4-2	TRBD2	many	CASSQHGTSGSIGEQFF	TGTGCCAGCAGCCAACACGGGACTAGCGGGAGTATAGGTGAGCAGTTCTTC
TRBJ1-1	TRBV5-6	NA	NA	CASSIWSVTEAFF	TGTGCCAGCAGCATATGGAGTGTCACTGAAGCTTTCTTT
TRBJ1-5	TRBV29-1	TRBD1	NA	CSVAGQGQNQPQHF	TGCAGCGTCGCGGGACAGGGCCAAAACCAGCCCCAGCATTTT
TRBJ2-7	TRBV7-2	NA	NA	CASSLGTAHYEQYF	TGTGCCAGCAGCTTAGGGACGGCTCACTACGAGCAGTACTTC
TRBJ2-5	TRBV20-1	NA	NA	CSASHSTQETQYF	TGCAGTGCTAGCCACAGTACCCAAGAGACCCAGTACTTC
TRBJ2-7	TRBV7-9	NA	NA	CASSLALGLSYEQYF	TGTGCCAGCAGCCTAGCGCTTGGACTTAGTTACGAGCAGTACTTC
TRBJ2-1	TRBV7-2	NA	few	CASSTRAANEQFF	TGTGCCAGCAGCACCCGAGCGGCCAATGAGCAGTTCTTC
TRBJ2-7	TRBV6-1	NA	few	CASSGRGTSAYDQYF	TGTGCCAGCAGTGGCCGGGGGACCTCCGCCTACGACCAGTACTTC
TRBJ2-7	TRBV20-1	NA	NA	CSARRDRREQYF	TGCAGTGCTAGAAGAGACCGACGGGAGCAGTACTTC
TRBJ1-2	TRBV7-9	NA	few	CASSLELGQYYGYTF	TGTGCCAGCAGCTTAGAACTCGGACAGTACTATGGCTACACCTTC
TRBJ1-2	TRBV12-3/TRBV12-4	NA	few	CASSFGPNYGYTF	TGTGCCAGCAGTTTTGGTCCTAACTATGGCTACACCTTC
TRBJ2-4	TRBV7-8	NA	NA	CASSTRQTAKNIQYF	TGTGCCAGCAGCACCCGACAGACCGCCAAAAACATTCAGTACTTC
TRBJ1-2	TRBV20-1	TRBD1	NA	CSARGQGADYGYTF	TGCAGTGCTAGAGGACAGGGGGCAGACTATGGCTACACCTTC
TRBJ2-3	TRBV7-8	NA	NA	CASSNSTDTQYF	TGTGCCAGCAGCAATAGCACAGATACGCAGTATTTT
TRBJ2-7	TRBV10-3	TRBD1	NA	CAISSSGQGTYEQYF	TGTGCCATCAGTTCAAGCGGACAGGGGACCTACGAGCAGTACTTC
TRBJ1-1	TRBV29-1	NA	few	CSAGQLNTEAFF	TGCAGCGCCGGACAGTTGAACACTGAAGCTTTCTTT
TRBJ2-5	TRBV13	TRBD1	few	CASSHTNRGQRYF	TGTGCCAGCAGCCATACCAACAGGGGCCAGAGGTACTTC
TRBJ1-1	TRBV20-1	NA	NA	CSARNSNRGQNLYHTEAFF	TGCAGTGCTAGGAATTCAAATCGGGGGCAGAACTTGTACCACACTGAAGCTTTCTTT
TRBJ2-2	TRBV6-5	TRBD2	NA	CASSPGTSGLTGELFF	TGTGCCAGCAGCCCCGGGACTAGCGGCCTCACCGGGGAGCTGTTTTTT